Listed here is a single TCR beta chain. The germline V gene has CDR1 SGHDT and CDR2 YYEEEE. The CDR3 has 17 amino acids. The V and J ends lost 4 bases and 0 bases, in that order; junction bases with no gene match: 10. The data originate from a study of cytomegalovirus exposure and HLA in healthy donors. PCR amplification relied on 60 Vbeta primers (plus 13 Jbeta primers). The table came from immunoSEQ multiplex PCR; TCRdb's copy has only in-frame clones and leaves some out. This sample has 200,000 to 250,000 clones, with around 80% found just once. The TCR was taken from a woman aged 55-69 years in good health and CMV-seropositive. The J gene is TRBJ2-1, the V gene TRBV5-6, with 7 bases that match TRBD2. The sequenced sample was PBMCs. The CDR3 DNA reads as TGTGCCAGCAGCCGGTGGTCTAGCGGTAGCTCCTACAATGAGCAGTTCTTC. It yields the protein CASSRWSSGSSYNEQFF.